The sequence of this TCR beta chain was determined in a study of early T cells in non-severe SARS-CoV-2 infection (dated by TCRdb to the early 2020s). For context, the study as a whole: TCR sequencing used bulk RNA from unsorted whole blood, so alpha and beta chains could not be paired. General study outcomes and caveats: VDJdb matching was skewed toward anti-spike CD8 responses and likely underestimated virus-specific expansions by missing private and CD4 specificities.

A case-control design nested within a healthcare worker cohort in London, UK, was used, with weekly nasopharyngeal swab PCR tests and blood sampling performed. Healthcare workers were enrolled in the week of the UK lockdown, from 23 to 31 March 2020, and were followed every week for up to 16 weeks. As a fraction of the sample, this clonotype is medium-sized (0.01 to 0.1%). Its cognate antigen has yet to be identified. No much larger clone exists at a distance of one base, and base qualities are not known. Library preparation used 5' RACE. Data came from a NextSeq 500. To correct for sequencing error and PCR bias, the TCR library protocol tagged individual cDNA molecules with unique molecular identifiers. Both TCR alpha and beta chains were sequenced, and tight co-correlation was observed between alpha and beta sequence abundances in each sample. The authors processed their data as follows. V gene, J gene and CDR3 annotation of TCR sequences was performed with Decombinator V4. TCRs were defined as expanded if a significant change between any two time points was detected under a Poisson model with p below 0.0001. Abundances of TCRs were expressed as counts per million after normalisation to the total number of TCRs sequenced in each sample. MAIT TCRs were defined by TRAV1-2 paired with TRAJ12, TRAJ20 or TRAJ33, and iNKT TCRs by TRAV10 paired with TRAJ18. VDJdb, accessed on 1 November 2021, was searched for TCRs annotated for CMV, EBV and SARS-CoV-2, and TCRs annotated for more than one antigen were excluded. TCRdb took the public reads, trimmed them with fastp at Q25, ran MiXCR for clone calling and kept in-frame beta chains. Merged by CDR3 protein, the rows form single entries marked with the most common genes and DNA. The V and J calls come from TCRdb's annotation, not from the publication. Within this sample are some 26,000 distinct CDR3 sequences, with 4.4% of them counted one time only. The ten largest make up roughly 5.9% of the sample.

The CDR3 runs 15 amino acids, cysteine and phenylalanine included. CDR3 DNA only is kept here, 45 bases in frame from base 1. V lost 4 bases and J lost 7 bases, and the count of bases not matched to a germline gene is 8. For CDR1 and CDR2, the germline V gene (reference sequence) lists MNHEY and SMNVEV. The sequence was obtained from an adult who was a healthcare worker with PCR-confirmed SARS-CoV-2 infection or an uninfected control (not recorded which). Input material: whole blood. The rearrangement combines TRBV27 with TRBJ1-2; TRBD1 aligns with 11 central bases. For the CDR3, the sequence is CASSSPGQGAGGYTF. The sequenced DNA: TGTGCCAGCAGTTCCCCCGGACAGGGGGCAGGTGGCTACACCTTC.